These 12 T cell receptor beta chains were sequenced from one sample in a study of cytomegalovirus exposure and HLA in healthy donors. Primers included in the PCR were 60 Vbeta and 13 Jbeta primers. TCRdb's copy holds only in-frame clones and misses some; the assay was immunoSEQ multiplex PCR. The sample includes some 170,000 clones, roughly three quarters of them seen just once. Sample: PBMCs. The receptors shown here come from a man between 18 and 29 years old in good health and CMV-seropositive.

The CDR3 reads CASSGRTGMRYEQYF. CDR3 DNA: TGTGCCAGCAGCGGACGGACAGGGATGCGCTACGAGCAGTACTTC. This chain connects TRBV7-9 to TRBJ2-7, with 8 bases fitting TRBD1. The J segment lost 3 bases and the V segment lost 5 bases, leaving 9 bases of the junction unmatched. The CDR3 runs to 15 residues. The V gene's germline CDR1 is SEHNR and CDR2 FQNEAQ (reference sequence).

The chain is built from TRBV19 and TRBJ2-2; tentatively, D is TRBD1 (5 bases). This CDR3 is 17 amino acids long. The germline V and J ends were trimmed by 0 bases and 4 bases, with 15 bases remaining between them. Germline CDR1 is LNHDA and CDR2 is SQIVND (reference sequence). CDR3 nucleotides: TGTGCCAGTAGTATAGATAATAGTATTCAGGGCACCGGGGAGCTGTTTTTT. This translates into CASSIDNSIQGTGELFF.

This chain uses TRBV4-2 with TRBJ2-7; 8 bases are a match to TRBD1. The ends lost 4 bases at V and 3 bases at J; junction bases unmatched: 8. The germline CDR1 and CDR2 sequences are LGHNA and YNFKEQ. The CDR3 covers 15 residues. CDR3 residues: CASSLGQGSVYEQYF. CDR3 sequence (DNA): TGTGCCAGCAGCCTCGGACAGGGATCAGTCTACGAGCAGTACTTC.

The V and J genes are TRBV19 and TRBJ2-5; no firm D call. The CDR3 contains 14 residues. CDR1 LNHDA and CDR2 SQIVND come from the germline V gene (reference sequence). V dropped 6 bases and J dropped 4 bases, with 15 bases sitting between them. The CDR3 sequence: CASSRSQTIETQYF. CDR3 sequence (DNA): TGTGCCAGTAGCCGTTCACAGACAATAGAGACCCAGTACTTC.

The sample holds one count of this clone. The V call is TRBV19, the J call TRBJ1-1; 8 nucleotides match TRBD1. Trimming removed 6 bases from V and 5 bases from J; junction bases left unmatched: 8. CDR1 is LNHDA, CDR2 SQIVND, per germline (reference sequence). The CDR3 has 14 residues. The CDR3 nucleotides are TGTGCCAGTAGGGTACAGGGGGTTGAGACTGAAGCTTTCTTT. It yields the protein CASRVQGVETEAFF.

The rearrangement joins TRBV5-1 to TRBJ1-1, with D tentatively TRBD1 (5 bases). The germline V gene has CDR1 SGHRS and CDR2 YFSETQ. With 0 bases removed from V and 4 bases from J, the gap between germline ends came to 13 bases. The CDR3 is 15 residues long. CDR3 in amino acids: CASSLEGRTGTEAFF. The CDR3 nucleotides read TGCGCCAGCAGCTTGGAAGGCAGAACAGGCACTGAAGCTTTCTTT.

The chain uses TRBV4-3 and TRBJ1-6, with 7 bases lining up with TRBD1. In germline, CDR1 is LGHNA, CDR2 YSLEER. V dropped 0 bases and J dropped 10; count of bases not matched to a gene: 9. CDR3 length: 16 residues. The DNA for the CDR3 is TGCGCCAGCAGCCAAGAGGGGGTGGCAGGGGGATCACCCCTCCACTTT. Translated, it gives CASSQEGVAGGSPLHF.

The V call is TRBV5-4, the J call TRBJ1-2; D is unresolved. Germline V gene sequence: CDR1 SGHNT, CDR2 YYREEE (reference sequence). V lost 0 bases and J 0 bases, leaving 6 bases between the germline ends. The length of the CDR3 is 14 residues. The CDR3 region has the DNA TGTGCCAGCAGCTTGGTGGGCCCTAACTATGGCTACACCTTC. The encoded protein is CASSLVGPNYGYTF.

This clone has only a few counts. The rearrangement joins TRBV15 to TRBJ1-3; D ambiguous. Germline-derived CDR1 and CDR2 are LNHNV and YYDKDF (reference sequence). Trimming took off 1 base at V and 4 bases at J, with 2 bases between the two ends. There are 12 residues in the CDR3. CDR3 bases: TGTGCCACCAGCAGAGCAGGAAACACCATATATTTT. Translated: CATSRAGNTIYF.

This chain connects TRBV27 to TRBJ1-5, with TRBD1 identical over 10 bases. Germline V gives CDR1 MNHEY, CDR2 SMNVEV (reference sequence). V gave up 8 bases and J gave up 14 bases; unmatched junction bases: 9. CDR3 size: 12 residues. The chain's CDR3 is CASGISDRGEHF. The CDR3 DNA sequence: TGTGCCAGCGGAATCTCGGACAGGGGGGAGCATTTT.

The gene calls are TRBV6-5 and TRBJ2-1; D may be TRBD2 (5 bases). The V end was cut by 5 bases, the J end by 7 bases, with 18 bases between. CDR1 and CDR2 (germline): MNHEY, SVGAGI. The CDR3 loop spans 15 amino acids. CDR3 sequence reads: CASSTWESRVNEQFF. The CDR3 DNA reads TGTGCCAGCAGTACCTGGGAGTCAAGGGTGAATGAGCAGTTCTTC.

This sequence joins TRBV6-5 and TRBJ1-1, with TRBD1 identical over 8 bases. The V segment lost 6 bases and the J segment 3 bases; nucleotides outside the gene matches: 6. The CDR3 consists of 14 residues. CDR1 and CDR2 from the germline V gene are MNHEY and SVGAGI. CDR3 amino acids: CASSHRGADTEAFF. CDR3 DNA: TGTGCCAGCAGCCACAGGGGGGCGGACACTGAAGCTTTCTTT.